A selection of T cell receptor beta chains follows, all from one sample in a study of blood T cell repertoires in COVID-19. Method: immunoSEQ multiplex PCR; TCRdb's copy keeps in-frame clones and lacks some. The sample has 150,000 to 200,000 clones, roughly 87% seen once. Sequenced material: peripheral blood. The origin of the receptors is a man between 60 and 75 years old with active or convalescent COVID-19. Both conserved end residues are part of each CDR3. A D gene is named only where the DNA matches it firmly. The size entry is marked missing in some rows and otherwise reads once, few, many or a size class.

J	size	D	V	CDR3	DNA
TRBJ2-7	.	.	TRBV5-4	CASSKDSYEQYF	TGTGCCAGCAGCAAAGACAGCTACGAGCAGTACTTC
TRBJ1-6	.	.	TRBV7-7	CASSPQGRGSSPLHF	TGTGCCAGCAGCCCTCAGGGCAGGGGAAGCTCACCCCTCCACTTT
TRBJ1-4	once	.	TRBV15	CATSRAEKLFF	TGTGCCACCAGCAGGGCTGAAAAACTGTTTTTT
TRBJ1-2	.	.	TRBV7-9	CASSWGDAGYTF	TGTGCCAGCAGCTGGGGGGACGCAGGCTACACCTTC
TRBJ1-2	.	TRBD1	TRBV4-1	CASSQDRLNYGYTF	TGCGCCAGCAGCCAGGACAGGCTTAACTATGGCTACACCTTC
TRBJ1-5	.	.	TRBV6-1	CASSEQGRAYNQPQHF	TGTGCCAGCAGTGAACAGGGCAGGGCCTACAATCAGCCCCAGCATTTT
TRBJ1-6	few	TRBD1	TRBV24-1	CATSDHRGTLYNSPLHF	TGTGCCACCAGTGATCACAGGGGGACGCTCTATAATTCACCCCTCCACTTT
TRBJ1-5	few	.	TRBV19	CASSIGGQYNQPQHF	TGTGCCAGTAGTATCGGAGGACAGTACAATCAGCCCCAGCATTTT
TRBJ1-4	.	.	TRBV29-1	CSVVQFEKLFF	TGCAGCGTCGTACAATTTGAAAAACTGTTTTTT
TRBJ2-5	.	TRBD1	TRBV29-1	CSVVTGAKETQYF	TGCAGCGTTGTGACAGGGGCTAAAGAGACCCAGTACTTC
TRBJ1-2	.	TRBD1	TRBV29-1	CSGGQGIGGYTF	TGCAGCGGCGGACAGGGGATCGGTGGCTACACCTTC
TRBJ1-5	.	TRBD1	TRBV16	CASSHGQGVYQPQHF	TGTGCCAGCAGCCATGGACAGGGGGTCTATCAGCCCCAGCATTTT
TRBJ2-7	.	TRBD1	TRBV6-5	CASSSRTGSGEQYF	TGTGCCAGCAGTTCTCGGACAGGGTCGGGGGAGCAGTACTTC
TRBJ2-7	few	.	TRBV7-3	CASSPGGGQNTYEQYF	TGTGCCAGCAGCCCGGGGGGCGGGCAGAACACCTACGAGCAGTACTTC
TRBJ2-5	.	TRBD2	TRBV5-6	CASSSPRGQETQYF	TGTGCCAGCAGCTCCCCGCGGGGGCAAGAGACCCAGTACTTC
TRBJ2-3	.	.	TRBV11-2	CASSRGTLGDTQYF	TGTGCCAGCAGCCGCGGGACGCTGGGAGATACGCAGTATTTT
TRBJ1-1	.	.	TRBV7-3	CASSWFRGGAEAFF	TGTGCCAGCAGCTGGTTCAGGGGAGGGGCTGAAGCTTTCTTT
TRBJ2-5	.	TRBD1	TRBV5-1	CASSLTGGIETQYF	TGCGCCAGCAGCTTAACAGGGGGCATTGAGACCCAGTACTTC
TRBJ1-1	once	.	TRBV18	CASSPNIQGRKSSEAFF	TGTGCCAGCTCACCCAATATCCAGGGGCGGAAGTCTTCTGAAGCTTTCTTT
TRBJ2-7	.	TRBD1	TRBV7-7	CASSLGTGVAYEQYF	TGTGCCAGCAGCTTAGGTACAGGGGTTGCCTACGAGCAGTACTTC
TRBJ1-2	.	.	TRBV2	CASMGKTRYGYTF	TGTGCCAGCATGGGCAAGACAAGATATGGCTACACCTTC
TRBJ2-7	.	.	TRBV7-2	CASRLTRFRGENYEQYF	TGTGCCAGCAGGCTAACAAGGTTCCGCGGGGAAAACTACGAGCAGTACTTC
TRBJ1-2	.	.	TRBV10-3	CAISGVYGYTF	TGTGCCATCAGTGGAGTTTATGGCTACACCTTC
TRBJ1-2	.	.	TRBV18	CASSPTAGTKSLNYGYTF	TGTGCCAGCTCACCTACGGCAGGGACAAAAAGCCTAAACTATGGCTACACCTTC
TRBJ1-2	.	.	TRBV5-1	CASSFTGTTSYGYTF	TGCGCCAGCAGCTTCACAGGGACGACAAGCTATGGCTACACCTTC
TRBJ1-5	.	.	TRBV6-1	CASSEMRVQPQHF	TGTGCCAGCAGTGAAATGCGGGTTCAGCCCCAGCATTTT
TRBJ2-1	.	.	TRBV9	CASSVDEGTYNEQFF	TGTGCCAGCAGCGTAGATGAGGGGACATACAATGAGCAGTTCTTC
TRBJ2-7	.	TRBD1	TRBV11-2	CASSLAHPPGQGGSYEQYF	TGTGCCAGCAGCTTAGCCCATCCCCCCGGACAGGGAGGTTCCTACGAGCAGTACTTC
TRBJ1-1	.	.	TRBV5-4	CASSPKGGGDTEAFF	TGTGCCAGCAGTCCGAAAGGAGGGGGGGACACTGAAGCTTTCTTT
TRBJ2-2	.	TRBD1	TRBV7-2	CASSLGGTGGYTGELFF	TGTGCCAGCAGCTTAGGAGGGACAGGGGGTTACACCGGGGAGCTGTTTTTT
TRBJ1-6	.	TRBD1	TRBV5-4	CASSADSTGVNSPLHF	TGTGCCAGCAGCGCCGACTCGACAGGGGTTAATTCACCCCTCCACTTT
TRBJ1-2	.	TRBD1	TRBV20-1	CSARARDSNHF	TGCAGTGCTAGAGCGCGGGACAGCAATCACTTC